These 25 T cell receptor beta chains came from one sample sequenced in a study of cytomegalovirus exposure and HLA in healthy donors. PCR involved 60 Vbeta and 13 Jbeta primers. Sequenced by immunoSEQ multiplex PCR; TCRdb stores in-frame clones only, minus some. The sample has about 250,000 clones; about 77% are singletons. Source material: PBMCs. These receptor sequences come from a boy under 18 in good health and CMV-seronegative.

The chain links TRBV27 to TRBJ2-5; 11 bases align to TRBD2. Germline values: CDR1 MNHEY, CDR2 SMNVEV (reference sequence). After removal of 5 bases from V and 3 bases from J, the junction contained 5 bases not matched to a gene. This CDR3 spans 15 amino acids. The DNA for the CDR3 is TGTGCCAGCAGTAATACTAGCGGGAGTAAAGAGACCCAGTACTTC. Its translation is CASSNTSGSKETQYF.

This clone appeared a few times. V and J are TRBV19 and TRBJ2-7; 13 positions agree with TRBD2. This CDR3 has 16 amino acids. J was trimmed by 4 bases and V by 5 bases; bases with no gene match: 8. Germline lookup yields CDR1 LNHDA and CDR2 SQIVND (reference sequence). The CDR3, as DNA: TGTGCCAGTAGTGTAAGGACTAGCGGGAGTATTTACGAGCAGTACTTC. The encoded protein is CASSVRTSGSIYEQYF.

This clone was seen a few times. V and J are TRBV9 and TRBJ2-7; 7 bases line up with TRBD1. V trimming: 3 bases; J trimming: 7 bases; junction bases outside the gene matches: 7. CDR1 and CDR2 (germline): SGDLS, YYNGEE. The CDR3 sequence is 13 residues long. CDR3 loop: CASSGQGLVEQYF. In DNA, the CDR3 is TGTGCCAGCAGCGGACAGGGCTTGGTTGAGCAGTACTTC.

The sample holds one count of this clone. The chain combines TRBV19 with TRBJ2-1; TRBD2 is a possible D gene (5 bases). There are 15 residues in the CDR3. The germline V gene has CDR1 LNHDA and CDR2 SQIVND (reference sequence). V was clipped by 4 bases and J by 0 bases, with 10 bases between them. DNA for the CDR3: TGTGCCAGTAGTAAACTGGGGAGCTCCTACAATGAGCAGTTCTTC. Translating it yields CASSKLGSSYNEQFF.

This clone appeared once. V gene TRBV13 combines with J gene TRBJ1-2; 9 positions match TRBD1. The CDR3 runs to 14 residues. J lost 11 bases, V lost 5 bases, and 12 bases had no gene match. The V gene's germline CDR1 is PRHDT and CDR2 FYEKMQ (reference sequence). The CDR3 coding sequence is TGTGCCAGCAGCGGGACAGGGAACGAGGGAGGATACACCTTC. Its translation is CASSGTGNEGGYTF.

This clone appeared a single time. The chain joins TRBV9 to TRBJ1-4, with D perhaps matching TRBD1 (6 bases). V dropped 2 bases and J dropped 7 bases, with 15 bases sitting between them. The CDR3 sequence is 15 residues long. Looked up from germline, CDR1 is SGDLS and CDR2 is YYNGEE. The CDR3 nucleotides are TGTGCCAGCAGCGTTCAAGGACAGCAAGGTGAAAAACTGTTTTTT. Its translation: CASSVQGQQGEKLFF.

V and J are TRBV7-6 and TRBJ2-3; 10 nucleotides match TRBD2. J gave up 4 bases and V 5 bases, and 15 bases lay outside the gene matches. Germline loops: CDR1 SGHVS, CDR2 FNYEAQ. The CDR3 spans 18 residues. Here the CDR3 reads CASSHRISAGGPADTQYF. The CDR3 DNA follows: TGTGCCAGCAGCCACCGAATTTCAGCGGGAGGGCCTGCAGATACGCAGTATTTT.

This clone has just one count. The chain employs TRBV7-2 and TRBJ2-7; TRBD2 aligns across 7 bases. The CDR3 consists of 15 residues. The ends lost 1 base at V and 5 bases at J; junction bases unmatched: 8. Germline V gene sequence: CDR1 SGHTA, CDR2 FQGNSA. CDR3 in DNA: TGTGCCAGCAGCTTAGTGCGGGGGTTAATCCACGAGCAGTACTTC. Amino acids: CASSLVRGLIHEQYF.

The V gene is TRBV29-1, the J gene TRBJ2-7; 7 nucleotides match TRBD1. The CDR3 runs to 12 residues. The J segment lost 3 bases and the V segment lost 1 base, leaving 0 bases of the junction unmatched. Per germline, CDR1 SQVTM and CDR2 ANQGSEA. The CDR3 here is CSVEGQGYEQYF. CDR3 sequence (DNA): TGCAGCGTTGAAGGACAGGGCTACGAGCAGTACTTC.

The CDR3 here is CASSLLPGGGSPLHF. The CDR3 bases are TGTGCCAGCAGTTTATTGCCGGGGGGGGGATCACCCCTCCACTTT. This chain connects TRBV28 to TRBJ1-6; weak D call: TRBD1 (5 bases). Germline V gives CDR1 MDHEN, CDR2 SYDVKM. Trimming took off 1 base at V and 10 bases at J, with 14 bases between the two ends. The CDR3 covers 15 residues. Using reference TRBV28 and TRBJ1-6 for the parts outside the CDR3, the full variable domain is DVKVTQSSRYLVKRTGEKVFLECVQDMDHENMFWYRQDPGLGLRLIYFSYDVKMKEKGDIPEGYSVSREKKERFSLILESASTNQTSMYLCASSLLPGGGSPLHFGNGTRLTVT.

The chain combines TRBV6-1 with TRBJ1-1; no clear D. V was shortened by 3 bases and J by 0 bases, with 11 bases between the two germline ends. This CDR3 region has 15 residues. In germline, CDR1 is MNHNS, CDR2 SASEGT. CDR3 protein: CASSDPSFMNTEAFF. CDR3 nucleotides: TGTGCCAGCAGTGACCCAAGCTTCATGAACACTGAAGCTTTCTTT.

The chain combines TRBV6-1 with TRBJ1-6; 11 bases map to TRBD1. The V gene's germline CDR1 is MNHNS and CDR2 SASEGT. CDR3 length equals 17 residues. V shed 3 bases and J 3 bases; nucleotides not matched to a gene: 4. CDR3 residues: CASSDGTGGLYNSPLHF. CDR3 nucleotide sequence: TGTGCCAGCAGTGACGGGACAGGGGGACTCTATAATTCACCCCTCCACTTT.

The chain is built from TRBV7-6 and TRBJ2-3; 9 bases map to TRBD2. The V gene end was trimmed by 5 bases and the J gene end by 3 bases; junction bases not matched to a gene: 12. The CDR3 is 17 amino acids. CDR1 and CDR2 (germline): SGHVS, FNYEAQ. CDR3 bases: TGTGCCAGCAGCCGCCACGGTGGGGCGGGAGGGACAGATACGCAGTATTTT. Residues: CASSRHGGAGGTDTQYF.

This clone has only one observation. The V call is TRBV2, the J call TRBJ2-5; 14 bases match TRBD2. The germline V gene has CDR1 SNHLY and CDR2 FYNNEI. Losses at the gene ends were 6 bases for V and 13 bases for J; bases not matched to a gene: 10. The CDR3 length is 14 residues. The DNA of the CDR3 is TGTGCCAGCAGCCCGGGACTAGCGGGGGCCGCCCGGTACTTC. Residues: CASSPGLAGAARYF.

This chain joins TRBV7-2 and TRBJ2-7; 11 bases are shared with TRBD2. The germline CDR1 and CDR2 sequences are SGHTA and FQGNSA. This CDR3 is 15 amino acids long. J gave up 2 bases and V 4 bases, and 4 bases lay outside the gene matches. The CDR3 bases are TGTGCCAGCAGCTCTCAGACTAGCGGGGCCTACGAGCAGTACTTC. Translating gives CASSSQTSGAYEQYF.

The chain recombines TRBV21-1 with TRBJ2-5; TRBD1, as called in the table, went unchecked against the DNA. TRBV21-1 counts as a pseudogene. The CDR3 is 16 amino acids. This chain's CDR3 is CASSKGGGGPGQTQYF. In DNA form, the CDR3 reads TGTGCCAGCAGCAAAGGGGGCGGCGGTCCTGGACAGACCCAGTACTTC.

This clone was observed a single time. The genes are TRBV9 and TRBJ2-2; 8 bases are shared with TRBD1. CDR1 is SGDLS, CDR2 YYNGEE, per germline. Germline trimming cut 3 bases from V and 5 bases from J; bases unmatched to any gene: 12. The CDR3 is made up of 17 amino acids. The CDR3 reads CASSGRAGGHPTGELFF. The CDR3, as DNA: TGTGCCAGCAGCGGTAGGGCAGGGGGCCACCCTACCGGGGAGCTGTTTTTT.

The chain carries TRBV11-3 and TRBJ1-5; D is uncertain. The CDR3 spans 17 residues. CDR1 SGHNT and CDR2 YENEEA come from the germline V gene. Trimming stripped 0 bases from V and 0 bases from J, with 12 bases between. DNA of the CDR3: TGTGCCAGCAGCTTAGAAGGTCAGGCATTTAGCAATCAGCCCCAGCATTTT. The encoded protein is CASSLEGQAFSNQPQHF.

V is TRBV6-1 and J is TRBJ1-1, with D uncertain. The germline V gene has CDR1 MNHNS and CDR2 SASEGT. The CDR3 length is 13 residues. Trimming removed 6 bases from V and 3 bases from J, with 11 bases in between. Written as DNA, the CDR3 is TGTGCCAGCAGCATGGAGAGGGACACTGAAGCTTTCTTT. It yields the protein CASSMERDTEAFF.

The chain recombines TRBV27 with TRBJ2-3, with D uncertain. In germline, CDR1 is MNHEY, CDR2 SMNVEV (reference sequence). Trimming removed 5 bases from V and 2 bases from J, with 8 bases in between. The CDR3 has 13 amino acids. The CDR3 bases are TGTGCCAGCAGTCTCGTCTACACAGATACGCAGTATTTT. This encodes CASSLVYTDTQYF.

This clone appeared once. The chain uses TRBV11-2 and TRBJ1-2; TRBD1 aligns across 7 bases. After removal of 5 bases from V and 2 bases from J, the junction contained 5 bases not matched to a gene. Germline V gene lookup returns CDR1 SGHAT and CDR2 FQNNGV. The CDR3 has 14 amino acids. The CDR3 DNA follows: TGTGCCAGCAGCCCAGCGACAGGGAACTATGGCTACACCTTC. Encoded protein: CASSPATGNYGYTF.

The chain uses TRBV11-2 and TRBJ1-2; TRBD1 might be the D (5 bases). This CDR3 is 13 amino acids long. CDR1 and CDR2 from the germline V gene are SGHAT and FQNNGV. With 1 base removed from V and 7 bases from J, the gap between germline ends came to 10 bases. The CDR3 region has the DNA TGTGCCAGCAGCTTAGGACAGCCGGGTGGCTACACCTTC. Protein sequence: CASSLGQPGGYTF. The whole variable domain, filled in from reference TRBV11-2 and TRBJ1-2, reads EAGVAQSPRYKIIEKRQSVAFWCNPISGHATLYWYQQILGQGPKLLIQFQNNGVVDDSQLPKDRFSAERLKGVDSTLKIQPAKLEDSAVYLCASSLGQPGGYTFGSGTRLTVV.

V usage is TRBV6-1 and J usage is TRBJ2-1; TRBD2 aligns across 7 bases. Germline-derived CDR1 and CDR2 are MNHNS and SASEGT. V lost 7 bases, J lost 0 bases, and 6 bases stayed unmatched. The CDR3 runs 15 residues. The CDR3 DNA reads as TGTGCCAGCACACCGGGACTAAGCTCCTACAATGAGCAGTTCTTC. This gives the protein CASTPGLSSYNEQFF.

The V gene is TRBV18, the J gene TRBJ1-1; D gene ambiguous. The germline gives CDR1 KGHSH, CDR2 LQKENI. The V end lost 3 bases, the J end lost 8 bases, and 7 bases lay between the germline ends. CDR3 length: 11 amino acids. CDR3 protein: CASSPSQEAFF. The CDR3 nucleotides are TGTGCCAGCTCACCTAGCCAGGAAGCTTTCTTT.

V and J are TRBV5-4 and TRBJ1-1; D is undetermined. The CDR3 is made up of 15 amino acids. Trimming cost V 4 bases and J 6 bases, with 19 bases left between them. The V gene's germline CDR1 is SGHNT and CDR2 YYREEE (reference sequence). CDR3 in DNA: TGTGCCAGCAGCGACGCCCAAACAGTCAGTGCTGAAGCTTTCTTT. It specifies CASSDAQTVSAEAFF.